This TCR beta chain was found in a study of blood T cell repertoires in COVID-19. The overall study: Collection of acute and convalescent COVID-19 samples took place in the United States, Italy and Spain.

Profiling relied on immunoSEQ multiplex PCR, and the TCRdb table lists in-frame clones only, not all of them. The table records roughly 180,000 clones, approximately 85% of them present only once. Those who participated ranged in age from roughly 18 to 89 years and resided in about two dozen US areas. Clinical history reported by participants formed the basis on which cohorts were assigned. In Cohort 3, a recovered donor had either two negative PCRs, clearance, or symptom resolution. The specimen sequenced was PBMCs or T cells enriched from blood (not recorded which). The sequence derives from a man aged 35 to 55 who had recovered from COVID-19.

CDR3 protein: CATTPGGADQNYGYTF. In DNA form, the CDR3 reads TGTGCCACCACCCCGGGGGGGGCGGACCAGAACTATGGCTACACCTTC. The J gene is TRBJ1-2, the V gene TRBV19; possibly TRBD1 for D (6 bases). The V end was cut by 10 bases, the J end by 2 bases, with 23 bases between. Looked up from germline, CDR1 is LNHDA and CDR2 is SQIVND (reference sequence). The CDR3 consists of 16 residues.